A single T cell receptor beta chain is shown here with its context. There is no known antigen for this receptor. No clone much larger than this one lies a single base away; base qualities are absent. The sample belongs to a study of OX40 agonist ivuxolimab in advanced cancers. For the wider study: Ivuxolimab, which targeted the costimulatory receptor OX40 (CD134), was an agonistic, fully human IgG2 monoclonal antibody. Intravenous ivuxolimab was administered to patients every 2 weeks at six dose levels: 0.01, 0.1, 0.3, 1.5, 3 and 10 mg/kg. Of the approximately 50 dose-escalation patients, hepatocellular carcinoma was present in 19, melanoma in around 15, renal cell carcinoma in 9 and head and neck cancer in 9. In the dose-escalation cohort, around four fifths of patients were male, and the mean age was around 65 years with a range of roughly 23 to 79. Patients were allowed to have had prior anti-PD-1, anti-PD-L1 or anti-CTLA-4 therapy, and roughly 40% of the dose-escalation patients had been treated with checkpoint inhibitors. Three dose-escalation patients achieved partial responses, one with hepatocellular carcinoma and two with cutaneous melanoma. The purpose of peripheral TCRbeta sequencing was to test whether ivuxolimab changed TCR sequence diversity and led to clonal T-cell expansion. The monotherapy dose-escalation portion (N ≈ 52 patients) of the phase I ivuxolimab trial is reported in the paper.

Genomic DNA was isolated from the sorted cells so that the TCRbeta CDR3 region could be sequenced. The immunoSEQ Assay was used to sequence the TCRbeta CDR3 regions. The table was pulled from immuneACCESS by TCRdb, which kept in-frame rearrangements only. Such tables lose some clones; where checked, under half of the loss comes from unresolved V genes, and the rest has no known cause. The sample includes tens of thousands of clones, with about 87% observed a single time. Jointly, the top ten make up 5.2% of the sample. The trial excluded patients who had a history of autoimmune disease or were on systemic immunosuppression. In every dose cohort, peripheral blood was drawn for TCR sequencing at baseline, cycle 4 day 1, and cycle 7 day 1. The samples were taken from a phase I, first-in-human, multicenter, open-label dose-escalation trial of ivuxolimab. Adults with locally advanced or metastatic melanoma, renal cell carcinoma, hepatocellular carcinoma or head and neck squamous cell carcinoma were enrolled in the trial. CD4+ and CD8+ T cells were sorted separately from peripheral blood before TCR sequencing.

Here is what the overall study found, with its caveats: Antigen specificity was not determined for the clonally expanded peripheral T cells. After ivuxolimab, CD8+ T cells had more expanded clones than CD4+ T cells on average. In the 0.1-3.0 mg/kg groups, partial responders had among the lowest normalized peripheral clonal expansion, particularly in CD8+ T cells. Low levels of normalized T-cell clonal expansion were also seen in some nonresponding patients. At doses from 0.1 to 3.0 mg/kg, clonal expansion was seen in both CD4+ and CD8+ blood T cells between baseline and week 6.

The sequenced sample was CD4+ or CD8+ T cells sorted from blood, obtained in a trial of the OX40 agonist ivuxolimab. This TCR was sampled from an adult with an advanced solid tumor such as melanoma, head and neck, liver or kidney cancer.

The DNA reads TGTGCCAGCAGCTCCCCGGGGTACAATGAGCAGTTCTTC. Translation gives CASSSPGYNEQFF. Rearrangement joined TRBV5-4 to TRBJ2-1; a weak D assignment points to TRBD2 (5 bases agree). Taken from cysteine to phenylalanine, the CDR3 has 13 residues. The read is trimmed to its CDR3 DNA, 39 bases read in frame from base 1. The V end loses 3 bases and the J end loses 4 bases, and a stretch of 8 bases separates them. CDR1 SGHNT and CDR2 YYREEE were looked up in the germline V gene (reference sequence).